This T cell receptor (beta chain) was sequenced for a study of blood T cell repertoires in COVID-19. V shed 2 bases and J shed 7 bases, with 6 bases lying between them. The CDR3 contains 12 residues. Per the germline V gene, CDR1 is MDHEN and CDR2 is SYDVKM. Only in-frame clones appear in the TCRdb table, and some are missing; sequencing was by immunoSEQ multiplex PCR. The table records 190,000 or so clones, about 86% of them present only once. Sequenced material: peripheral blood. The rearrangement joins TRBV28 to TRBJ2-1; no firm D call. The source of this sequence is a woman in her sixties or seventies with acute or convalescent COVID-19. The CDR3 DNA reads TGTGCCAGCAGTTTAACCGGGAATGAGCAGTTCTTC. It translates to CASSLTGNEQFF.